A single sample gave rise to the 30 T cell receptor beta chains below, sequenced in a study of neurological immune-mediated disorders. Described time point: longitudinal time-point 3. One entry per CDR3 protein results from TCRdb running MiXCR on the 5' RACE reads. The profile covers fewer than 50,000 distinct CDR3 sequences, with roughly 14% appearing a single time and approximately 10% taken by the ten largest. The sample was PBMCs. The receptor source for this set is a man aged 30 to 45 in good health.

The table lists this clonotype with many counts. This rearrangement joins TRBV11-2 to TRBJ2-5; D call uncertain. From germline, CDR1 is SGHAT and CDR2 FQNNGV. This CDR3 spans 12 amino acids. V shed 6 bases and J shed 4 bases, with 9 bases lying between them. This CDR3 reads CASRETTETQYF. DNA of the CDR3: TGTGCCAGCAGGGAAACAACAGAGACCCAGTACTTC.

This clonotype was detected a few times. The chain has TRBV27 and TRBJ2-4; possibly TRBD1 for D (6 bases). CDR3 length: 14 residues. Between the trimmed V and J ends, which lost 4 bases and 5 bases, there was a span of 12 bases. Germline loops: CDR1 MNHEY, CDR2 SMNVEV (reference sequence). The CDR3 sequence is CASSSQGSENIQYF. In DNA, the CDR3 is TGTGCCAGCAGTTCCCAGGGGTCGGAAAACATTCAGTACTTC.

This clonotype was counted many times. V and J are TRBV7-8 and TRBJ2-2, with 9 bases identical to TRBD2. The V and J ends lost 5 bases and 4 bases, in that order; junction bases with no gene match: 5. The CDR3 runs 15 residues. CDR1 SGHVS and CDR2 FQNEAQ come from the germline V gene. CDR3 amino acids: CASSRLLAGTGELFF. CDR3 coding DNA: TGTGCCAGCAGCCGGCTACTAGCGGGCACCGGGGAGCTGTTTTTT.

This clonotype was detected only a few times. The rearrangement links TRBV30 to TRBJ1-3; D uncertain. Germline V gene data show CDR1 as GTSNPN and CDR2 as SVGIG (reference sequence). This CDR3 is built from 14 residues. V was trimmed by 2 bases and J by 0 bases, leaving 8 bases between them. CDR3 DNA: TGTGCCTGGAGTTTCGGAAGCTCTGGAAACACCATATATTTT. Translating gives CAWSFGSSGNTIYF.

This chain links TRBV9 with TRBJ2-5; 7 nucleotides match TRBD2. Germline CDR1 is SGDLS and CDR2 is YYNGEE. V was clipped by 0 bases and J by 5 bases; unmatched bases: 13. The CDR3 runs to 17 residues. CDR3 in amino acids: CASSVAASGQNWETQYF. The CDR3 region has the DNA TGTGCCAGCAGCGTAGCAGCTAGCGGACAAAACTGGGAGACCCAGTACTTC.

This clonotype was counted many times. J is TRBJ2-3 and V is TRBV7-9; 10 bases agree with TRBD2. Germline V lookup: CDR1 SEHNR, CDR2 FQNEAQ (reference sequence). Losses at the gene ends were 5 bases for V and 7 bases for J; bases not matched to a gene: 6. CDR3 length: 14 residues. CDR3 residues: CASSPGLARNTQYF. The DNA for the CDR3 is TGTGCCAGCAGCCCGGGACTAGCGCGTAATACGCAGTATTTT.

This clonotype was counted at least ten times. The chain couples TRBV3-1 to TRBJ2-1; the match to TRBD2 covers 11 bases. The germline V gene encodes CDR1 LGHDT and CDR2 YNNKEL (reference sequence). V lost 5 bases to trimming and J lost 6 bases; unmatched junction nucleotides: 9. The CDR3 has 16 amino acids. CDR3 coding DNA: TGTGCCAGCAGCAATCGGGCTAGCGGGAGGCCCAATGAGCAGTTCTTC. It yields the protein CASSNRASGRPNEQFF.

This clonotype came up many times. The CDR3 sequence is CSARPDREIHPLHF. CDR3 nucleotide sequence: TGCAGTGCTCGACCAGACAGGGAAATTCACCCCCTCCACTTT. This chain links TRBV20-1 with TRBJ1-6; 7 bases are a match to TRBD1. The CDR3 loop spans 14 amino acids. From germline, CDR1 is DFQATT and CDR2 SNEGSKA (reference sequence). V gave up 5 bases and J gave up 13 bases; unmatched junction bases: 14.

This clonotype has a count of ten or more. This sequence joins TRBV12-3 or TRBV12-4 and TRBJ2-7; D may be TRBD1 (6 bases). Trimming removed 8 bases at V and 0 bases at J, with 11 bases between. The CDR3 extends over 13 amino acids. CDR3 DNA sequence: TGTGCCAGCCGCAGGGGTGACTCCTACGAGCAGTACTTC. This gives the protein CASRRGDSYEQYF.

This clonotype was seen repeatedly, ten times or more. The chain joins TRBV7-9 to TRBJ2-1; D is uncertain. This CDR3 is built from 10 residues. Trimming left V 3 bases short and J 7 bases short, with 1 base between. CDR1 and CDR2 from the germline V gene are SEHNR and FQNEAQ (reference sequence). CDR3 in DNA: TGTGCCAGCAGCTTTAATGAGCAGTTCTTC. Protein sequence: CASSFNEQFF.

In its sample, this clonotype was seen a few times. The CDR3 sequence is CSARPGTSVTGELFF. The DNA of the CDR3 is TGCAGTGCTAGACCCGGGACTAGCGTTACCGGGGAGCTGTTTTTT. V and J are TRBV20-1 and TRBJ2-2, with TRBD2 identical over 10 bases. The germline V gene encodes CDR1 DFQATT and CDR2 SNEGSKA (reference sequence). V trimming: 2 bases; J trimming: 5 bases; junction bases outside the gene matches: 5. The CDR3 has 15 amino acids.

This clonotype came up a few times. The chain has TRBV5-6 and TRBJ2-7, with D unclear. Trimming removed 2 bases from V and 2 bases from J, with 11 bases in between. Germline V CDR1 and CDR2: SGHDT, YYEEEE. The CDR3 length is 14 residues. This CDR3 is CASSFVGQAYEQYF. CDR3 nucleotide sequence: TGTGCCAGCAGCTTTGTGGGCCAAGCCTACGAGCAGTACTTC.

The chain links TRBV7-2 to TRBJ1-1; D unclear. The length of the CDR3 is 13 residues. The V end was cut by 3 bases, the J end by 2 bases, with 7 bases between. Per germline, CDR1 SGHTA and CDR2 FQGNSA. The CDR3 region has the DNA TGTACCAGCAGCTTTCCCCCTAACACTGAAGCTTTCTTT. It is translated as CTSSFPPNTEAFF.

The sample holds many counts of this clonotype. The chain joins TRBV11-2 to TRBJ2-2, with D possibly being TRBD2 (5 bases). This CDR3 has 20 amino acids. Deletions cut 4 bases from V and 1 base from J, with 25 bases between. The germline CDR1 and CDR2 sequences are SGHAT and FQNNGV. CDR3 region: CASSSGSRRRSGKNTGELFF. DNA for the CDR3: TGTGCCAGCAGCTCCGGTTCGCGGAGACGGTCGGGGAAGAACACCGGGGAGCTGTTTTTT.

This clonotype was seen ten or more times. This chain uses TRBV28 with TRBJ1-1; no definite D call. The CDR3 totals 13 residues. The germline CDR1 and CDR2 sequences are MDHEN and SYDVKM. Trimming shortened V by 6 bases and J by 0 bases, and 8 bases separated the two germline ends. The CDR3: CASSRRVNTEAFF. For the CDR3, the DNA is TGTGCCAGCAGCCGGAGGGTGAACACTGAAGCTTTCTTT. Using reference TRBV28 and TRBJ1-1 for the parts outside the CDR3, the full variable domain is DVKVTQSSRYLVKRTGEKVFLECVQDMDHENMFWYRQDPGLGLRLIYFSYDVKMKEKGDIPEGYSVSREKKERFSLILESASTNQTSMYLCASSRRVNTEAFFGQGTRLTVV.

The sample holds many counts of this clonotype. This CDR3 is CASSSDWGVDTQYF. In DNA form, the CDR3 reads TGTGCCAGCAGCTCCGACTGGGGGGTTGATACGCAGTATTTT. The V and J genes are TRBV7-2 and TRBJ2-3; weak D call: TRBD2 (6 bases). Germline V lookup: CDR1 SGHTA, CDR2 FQGNSA. Trimming took off 4 bases at V and 6 bases at J, with 14 bases between the two ends. The CDR3 totals 14 residues.

This clonotype showed up many times. The chain uses TRBV12-3 or TRBV12-4 and TRBJ2-1; TRBD1 might be the D (6 bases). Trimming cost V 5 bases and J 6 bases, with 11 bases left between them. The CDR3 is 13 amino acids. The CDR3 here is CASSLGQSNEQFF. Written as DNA, the CDR3 is TGTGCCAGCAGTCTAGGACAGAGCAATGAGCAGTTCTTC.

In this sample, this clonotype turned up many times. The chain has TRBV7-6 and TRBJ2-7, with D possibly being TRBD2 (6 bases). There are 15 residues in the CDR3. Trimming took off 5 bases at V and 1 base at J, with 15 bases between the two ends. The germline CDR1 and CDR2 sequences are SGHVS and FNYEAQ. The DNA for the CDR3 is TGTGCCAGCAGCGTGGGGACTGACGAATCCTACGAGCAGTACTTC. Its protein is CASSVGTDESYEQYF.

Ten or more counts support this clonotype. The chain couples TRBV28 to TRBJ1-4; a weak D match, TRBD1 (6 bases). The CDR3 spans 16 residues. Trimming pared 5 bases from V and 0 bases from J, leaving 13 bases between. Germline CDR1 MDHEN, CDR2 SYDVKM. CDR3 bases: TGTGCCAGCAGTAGCGGGGGCAGACCAACTAATGAAAAACTGTTTTTT. Its protein product is CASSSGGRPTNEKLFF.

In this sample, this clonotype turned up many times. The rearrangement uses TRBV10-3 and TRBJ1-1, with D maybe TRBD1 (6 bases). The V gene lost 6 bases and the J gene lost 1 base, with 9 bases spanning the gap. Germline CDR1 ENHRY, CDR2 SYGVKD. The CDR3 covers 13 residues. CDR3 in DNA: TGTGCCATCAGCCCGGACAGGAACACTGAAGCTTTCTTT. It specifies CAISPDRNTEAFF.

This clonotype was seen many times. J is TRBJ2-6 and V is TRBV19; no clear D gene. Germline CDR1 is LNHDA and CDR2 is SQIVND (reference sequence). The V end lost 3 bases, the J end lost 4 bases, and 4 bases lay between the germline ends. There are 13 residues in the CDR3. The CDR3 sequence is CASSIVGANVLTF. Written as DNA, the CDR3 is TGTGCCAGTAGTATCGTCGGGGCCAACGTCCTGACTTTC.

This clonotype was counted ten times or more. V is TRBV15 and J is TRBJ2-7, with a possible D match to TRBD1 (6 bases). This CDR3 spans 15 amino acids. The germline V gene encodes CDR1 LNHNV and CDR2 YYDKDF (reference sequence). V shed 1 base and J shed 1 base, with 11 bases lying between them. CDR3 nucleotides: TGTGCCACCAGCAGAGGGGGGCGACAGTCCTACGAGCAGTACTTC. Amino acid sequence: CATSRGGRQSYEQYF.

This clonotype qualifies as medium-sized. J is TRBJ1-5 and V is TRBV21-1. TRBV21-1 is flagged as a pseudogene. The CDR3 has 14 residues. CDR3 amino acids: CASNRTVARRAQHF. Written as DNA, the CDR3 is TGTGCCAGCAACAGGACAGTAGCGAGGAGAGCCCAGCATTTT.

This clonotype was counted at least ten times. The rearrangement links TRBV7-2 to TRBJ2-1; D is undetermined. Germline CDR1 SGHTA, CDR2 FQGNSA. The CDR3 has 15 residues. The ends were cut back, 1 base at V and 1 base at J, with 8 bases in the middle. The CDR3 DNA follows: TGTGCCAGCAGCTTAGTCGCGGTATCCTACAATGAGCAGTTCTTC. It codes for CASSLVAVSYNEQFF.

This clonotype showed up many times. The chain is built from TRBV5-1 and TRBJ2-2, with 7 bases lining up with TRBD2. CDR3 length equals 15 residues. The trim removed 2 bases at V and 4 bases at J, leaving 5 bases unmatched. CDR1 is SGHRS and CDR2 is YFSETQ in the germline V gene. The CDR3 reads CASSLLAGSTGELFF. The DNA of the CDR3 is TGCGCCAGCAGCTTATTAGCGGGCTCCACCGGGGAGCTGTTTTTT.

This clonotype was detected ten times or more. The chain employs TRBV7-8 and TRBJ2-1; D possibly corresponds to TRBD2 (5 bases). From germline, CDR1 is SGHVS and CDR2 FQNEAQ. The CDR3 covers 15 residues. Trimming left V 3 bases short and J 4 bases short, with 13 bases between. This CDR3 reads CASSLVVANYNEQFF. The CDR3 nucleotides are TGTGCCAGCAGCTTGGTGGTAGCGAATTACAATGAGCAGTTCTTC.

Ten or more counts support this clonotype. This chain connects TRBV7-6 to TRBJ2-7, with D uncertain. V gave up 0 bases and J gave up 2 bases, with 8 bases separating them. The CDR3 sequence is 14 residues long. Germline CDR1 and CDR2: SGHVS and FNYEAQ. The CDR3 sequence is CASSLAAAPYEQYF. The DNA of the CDR3 is TGTGCCAGCAGCTTAGCGGCCGCCCCCTACGAGCAGTACTTC. Filled out from reference TRBV7-6 and TRBJ2-7, the complete variable domain reads GAGVSQSPRYKVTKRGQDVALRCDPISGHVSLYWYRQALGQGPEFLTYFNYEAQQDKSGLPNDRFSAERPEGSISTLTIQRTEQRDSAMYRCASSLAAAPYEQYFGPGTRLTVT.

Ten or more counts support this clonotype. The chain recombines TRBV29-1 with TRBJ1-1, with 7 positions matching TRBD1. The CDR3 spans 12 residues. CDR1 is SQVTM, CDR2 ANQGSEA, per germline. The ends lost 5 bases at V and 7 bases at J; junction bases unmatched: 7. In DNA form, the CDR3 reads TGCAGCGTTCCGGTAGGGACAGATGAAGCTTTCTTT. It specifies CSVPVGTDEAFF.

This clonotype was picked up many times. The chain combines TRBV28 with TRBJ1-3, with D unclear. Trimming stripped 6 bases from V and 0 bases from J, with 3 bases between. This CDR3 comprises 12 residues. Germline CDR1 is MDHEN and CDR2 is SYDVKM. The CDR3 DNA reads TGTGCCAGCAGGTTCTCTGGAAACACCATATATTTT. It specifies CASRFSGNTIYF. Full variable domain (remainder filled in from reference TRBV28 and TRBJ1-3): DVKVTQSSRYLVKRTGEKVFLECVQDMDHENMFWYRQDPGLGLRLIYFSYDVKMKEKGDIPEGYSVSREKKERFSLILESASTNQTSMYLCASRFSGNTIYFGEGSWLTVV.

The chain links TRBV28 to TRBJ2-6; unclear D gene. CDR3 size: 13 residues. The germline V gene encodes CDR1 MDHEN and CDR2 SYDVKM. Trimming stripped 2 bases from V and 4 bases from J, with 3 bases between. The CDR3 DNA reads TGTGCCAGCAGTTTAGAGGGGGCCAACGTCCTGACTTTC. This gives the protein CASSLEGANVLTF. Drawing the rest from reference TRBV28 and TRBJ2-6, the complete variable domain is DVKVTQSSRYLVKRTGEKVFLECVQDMDHENMFWYRQDPGLGLRLIYFSYDVKMKEKGDIPEGYSVSREKKERFSLILESASTNQTSMYLCASSLEGANVLTFGAGSRLTVL.